This passage covers 2 T cell receptor beta chains from one sample sequenced in a study of T cells in Graves' hyperthyroidism and ophthalmopathy. The TCR beta CDR3 regions underwent amplification using RNA transcripts as the source. First-round RT-PCR with HTBI primers amplified the TCR CDR3 region. TCRdb processed the multiplex PCR reads anew with MiXCR; each CDR3 protein has one entry. The sample yields over 150,000 distinct CDR3 sequences, over 15% seen once. The sample comprised blood. The receptors originated from a woman aged 50 to 60 with Graves' hyperthyroidism.

This clonotype was seen repeatedly, ten times or more. The J gene is TRBJ2-1, the V gene TRBV10-2; D unclear. The germline V gene has CDR1 WSHSY and CDR2 SAAADI. Trimming shortened V by 2 bases and J by 10 bases, and 6 bases separated the two germline ends. This CDR3 spans 11 amino acids. Here the CDR3 reads CASSEAREQFF. For the CDR3, the DNA is TGCGCCAGCAGTGAGGCGAGGGAGCAGTTCTTC.

This clonotype has at least ten counts. The chain joins TRBV6-2 or TRBV6-3 to TRBJ2-3, with TRBD2 matching 9 bases. Germline lookup yields CDR1 MNHEY and CDR2 SVGEGT. CDR3 length equals 15 residues. V dropped 0 bases and J dropped 3; count of bases not matched to a gene: 1. This CDR3 is CASSYSAGGTDTQYF. The CDR3 DNA is TGTGCCAGCAGTTACTCCGCGGGGGGGACAGATACGCAGTATTTT.